This TCR beta chain was documented in a study of OX40 agonist ivuxolimab in advanced cancers. Study-wide background: With a range of roughly 20 to 85, age averaged approximately 54 years, and 75% to 90% were male. General study points: Expanded clones tended on average to be more numerous among CD8+ T cells than CD4+.

Germline CDR1 SGDLS, CDR2 YYNGEE. Unmatched junction bases numbered 3, after V lost 3 bases and J lost 3 bases. There are 14 residues in the CDR3. Sequencing was performed with immunoSEQ multiplex PCR; in TCRdb, only in-frame clones are kept and a portion is missing. This sample has roughly 43,000 clones, with around 89% found just once. This clone came up once. The antigen is not known. Exclusion applied to patients with autoimmune disease history or systemic immunosuppression. The TCR comes from an adult with an advanced solid tumor such as melanoma, head and neck, liver or kidney cancer. The sequenced sample was CD4+ or CD8+ T cells sorted from blood, obtained in a trial of the OX40 agonist ivuxolimab. The chain joins TRBV9 to TRBJ1-1; the match to TRBD1 covers 9 bases. The CDR3 is CASSDGTGYTEAFF. The CDR3 bases are TGTGCCAGCAGCGACGGGACAGGGTACACTGAAGCTTTCTTT.